Listed below are T cell receptor beta chains from one sample, sequenced in a study of human T cells and chemical hapten exposure. TCRdb itself ran the RACE reads through MiXCR, one entry per CDR3 protein. The sample has 80,000 to 95,000 distinct CDR3 sequences, 11% seen once. Specimen: whole blood, collected in connection with sensitization to the hapten diphenylcyclopropenone (DPC). The receptors come from a man aged 35 to 55 with alopecia areata. Some clones in this sample may be carry-over from other donors' samples. The CDR3 runs from the conserved cysteine through the conserved F or W. D genes are given only for firm matches. Rows may omit the clone size; those that give it use once, few, many or a size class.

TRBD2,.,TRBJ2-1,TRBV5-1,CASSLEGGGSPAEEQFF,TGCGCCAGCAGCTTGGAGGGCGGGGGGTCCCCTGCGGAGGAGCAGTTCTTC
TRBD2,.,TRBJ2-1,TRBV7-6,CASSLDSRTSGGNEQFF,TGTGCCAGCAGCTTAGATTCGCGGACTAGCGGGGGCAATGAGCAGTTCTTC
.,few,TRBJ1-1,TRBV11-3,CASSLSGAMNTEAFF,TGTGCCAGCAGCTTATCAGGAGCCATGAACACTGAAGCTTTCTTT
.,many,TRBJ2-3,TRBV20-1,CSAKQPRGTDTQYF,TGCAGTGCGAAGCAACCCCGGGGCACAGATACGCAGTATTTT
.,few,TRBJ2-7,TRBV29-1,CSVEARGGYEQYF,TGCAGCGTGGAGGCCCGAGGGGGCTACGAGCAGTACTTC
.,few,TRBJ2-2,TRBV9,CASSPPWGVNTGELFF,TGTGCCAGCAGCCCTCCCTGGGGGGTTAACACCGGGGAGCTGTTTTTT
.,.,TRBJ2-3,TRBV6-5,CASRRPFSGGDTDTQYF,TGTGCCAGCAGAAGACCCTTTAGCGGAGGGGACACAGATACGCAGTATTTT
.,many,TRBJ1-3,TRBV6-6,CATSPLAGSGNTIYF,TGTGCCACCTCCCCCTTGGCGGGCTCTGGAAACACCATATATTTT
TRBD2,.,TRBJ2-2,TRBV2,CASTGRFTGELFF,TGTGCCAGCACCGGGAGGTTCACCGGGGAGCTGTTTTTT
TRBD2,many,TRBJ2-4,TRBV27,CASSPYLAGIKNIQYF,TGTGCCAGCAGTCCCTACCTAGCGGGGATCAAAAACATTCAGTACTTC
.,many,TRBJ2-1,TRBV7-9,CASSSGGPPNEQFF,TGTGCCAGCAGTTCCGGGGGACCCCCCAATGAGCAGTTCTTC
.,.,TRBJ2-7,TRBV30,CAWTAGGAGEQYF,TGTGCCTGGACTGCAGGCGGCGCGGGGGAGCAGTACTTC
TRBD2,.,TRBJ2-1,TRBV6-2/TRBV6-3,CASSLTSGSIGEQFF,TGTGCCAGCAGCTTGACTAGCGGGAGTATCGGGGAGCAGTTCTTC
TRBD1,few,TRBJ2-7,TRBV7-8,CASSLAGQGPYEQYF,TGTGCCAGCAGCTTAGCGGGACAGGGGCCCTACGAGCAGTACTTC
.,few,TRBJ2-2,TRBV5-1,CASSSGPDAGELFF,TGCGCCAGCAGCTCAGGACCCGACGCCGGGGAGCTGTTTTTT
TRBD1,.,TRBJ1-2,TRBV5-4,CASSFGGVFVGRGQKASIYGYTF,TGTGCCAGCAGCTTTGGAGGGGTGTTTGTGGGGCGGGGACAGAAAGCCTCAATTTATGGCTACACCTTC
.,many,TRBJ2-6,TRBV5-1,CASSSASGANVLTF,TGCGCCAGCAGCTCGGCCTCTGGGGCCAACGTCCTGACTTTC
TRBD1,many,TRBJ1-5,TRBV12-5,CASGFGTGVPGQPQHF,TGTGCTAGTGGTTTCGGGACAGGGGTTCCAGGCCAGCCCCAGCATTTT
TRBD1,few,TRBJ2-5,TRBV20-1,CSANPTGDETQYF,TGCAGTGCCAATCCTACAGGGGATGAGACCCAGTACTTC
.,few,TRBJ2-5,TRBV7-9,CASSPEQGLETQYF,TGTGCCAGCAGCCCGGAACAGGGACTGGAGACCCAGTACTTC
TRBD1,.,TRBJ1-1,TRBV5-4,CASSSGTGRVVAAEAFF,TGTGCCAGCAGCTCCGGGACAGGTCGAGTGGTGGCGGCTGAAGCTTTCTTT
.,.,TRBJ2-1,TRBV7-2,CASSSDWSYNEQFF,TGTGCCAGCAGCTCGGACTGGAGTTACAATGAGCAGTTCTTC
TRBD2,.,TRBJ2-3,TRBV10-3,CATRGGGTDTQYF,TGTGCCACCCGGGGAGGGGGCACAGATACGCAGTATTTT
TRBD1,many,TRBJ1-1,TRBV5-1,CASSLGDRGTEAFF,TGCGCCAGCAGCTTGGGGGACAGGGGTACTGAAGCTTTCTTT
TRBD1,.,TRBJ2-3,TRBV6-5,CASSYSPGQGGGQGTDTQYF,TGTGCCAGCAGTTACTCCCCGGGACAGGGAGGTGGGCAGGGCACAGATACGCAGTATTTT
.,few,TRBJ1-1,TRBV7-8,CASSLGRGNTEAFF,TGTGCCAGCAGCTTAGGGCGGGGGAACACTGAAGCTTTCTTT
TRBD2,many,TRBJ2-3,TRBV7-8,CASSLALTSGGTDTQYF,TGTGCCAGCAGCTTAGCATTGACTAGCGGGGGCACAGATACGCAGTATTTT
TRBD1,few,TRBJ2-5,TRBV7-3,CASSLMGTDQETQYF,TGTGCCAGCAGCTTAATGGGGACAGATCAAGAGACCCAGTACTTC
.,.,TRBJ1-4,TRBV6-5,CASSYRQGSEKLFF,TGTGCCAGCAGTTACCGGCAGGGGAGTGAAAAACTGTTTTTT
.,few,TRBJ2-1,TRBV12-5,CASGRHHNEQFF,TGTGCTAGTGGGCGGCATCACAATGAGCAGTTCTTC
.,many,TRBJ2-5,TRBV20-1,CSAIQRQETQYF,TGCAGTGCCATCCAGCGGCAAGAGACCCAGTACTTC
.,many,TRBJ2-1,TRBV28,CASSGAASVSSSYNEQFF,TGTGCCAGCAGTGGGGCGGCCAGTGTCAGTAGCTCCTACAATGAGCAGTTCTTC
.,few,TRBJ2-4,TRBV10-2,CASSEGRENIQYF,TGCGCCAGCAGTGAGGGCCGCGAAAACATTCAGTACTTC
TRBD1,few,TRBJ2-6,TRBV29-1,CSGQGTGPSGANVLTF,TGCAGCGGACAGGGGACAGGCCCCTCTGGGGCCAACGTCCTGACTTTC
.,.,TRBJ2-3,TRBV6-4,CASSDSGFTDTQYF,TGTGCCAGCAGCGATAGCGGATTCACAGATACGCAGTATTTT
.,.,TRBJ2-2,TRBV6-6,CASSRRVTGELFF,TGTGCCAGCAGCCGACGGGTCACCGGGGAGCTGTTTTTT
TRBD1,few,TRBJ1-2,TRBV3-1,CASFAGTAHNYGYTF,TGTGCCAGCTTCGCCGGGACAGCTCATAACTATGGCTACACCTTC
TRBD1,many,TRBJ1-4,TRBV15,CATSRRRTGTTNEKLFF,TGTGCCACCAGCAGACGCCGGACAGGTACAACTAATGAAAAACTGTTTTTT
TRBD1,many,TRBJ1-6,TRBV3-1,CASSQGTGGSPLHF,TGTGCCAGCAGCCAAGGGACAGGGGGCTCACCCCTCCACTTT
.,.,TRBJ2-3,TRBV29-1,CSALSDTQYF,TGCAGCGCTCTCAGTGATACGCAGTATTTT
TRBD2,many,TRBJ2-5,TRBV2,CASSEASGLAGPKTQYF,TGTGCCAGCAGTGAAGCCAGTGGACTAGCGGGACCGAAGACCCAGTACTTC
.,many,TRBJ2-1,TRBV12-3/TRBV12-4,CASLSGQYNEQFF,TGTGCCAGCCTGTCCGGACAGTACAATGAGCAGTTCTTC
.,.,TRBJ2-7,TRBV12-3/TRBV12-4,CASSLYGEGNEQYF,TGTGCCAGCAGTTTATACGGGGAAGGGAACGAGCAGTACTTC
TRBD1,few,TRBJ1-4,TRBV3-1,CASSPGGLLPFATNEKLFF,TGTGCCAGCAGCCCAGGGGGGTTGCTCCCTTTTGCAACTAATGAAAAACTGTTTTTT
.,few,TRBJ2-5,TRBV28,CASSLSGETQYF,TGTGCCAGCAGTTTATCGGGAGAGACCCAGTACTTC
.,few,TRBJ1-5,TRBV10-3,CAISESRGGSNQPQHF,TGTGCCATCAGTGAGTCGCGAGGGGGGAGCAATCAGCCCCAGCATTTT
.,.,TRBJ2-1,TRBV20-1,CSVPIYSSNEQFF,TGCAGTGTCCCGATCTATTCCAGCAATGAGCAGTTCTTC
TRBD1,.,TRBJ1-2,TRBV6-5,CASSLRQGPGANYGYTF,TGTGCCAGCAGTCTTCGACAGGGGCCCGGAGCTAACTATGGCTACACCTTC
.,few,TRBJ2-1,TRBV7-2,CASSPRSAGIEQFF,TGTGCCAGCAGCCCTAGAAGTGCAGGGATCGAGCAGTTCTTC
TRBD1,few,TRBJ1-5,TRBV20-1,CSAVTGEDTQPQHF,TGCAGTGCTGTGACAGGGGAAGACACTCAGCCCCAGCATTTT
.,.,TRBJ1-1,TRBV30,CAWSPRAEAFF,TGTGCCTGGAGTCCTCGGGCTGAAGCTTTCTTT
.,many,TRBJ1-2,TRBV6-5,CASSPTLAVNYGYTF,TGTGCCAGCAGCCCCACCCTGGCGGTCAACTATGGCTACACCTTC
TRBD1,.,TRBJ2-7,TRBV6-5,CASSRDRTVGSEQYF,TGTGCCAGCAGTCGGGACAGGACCGTTGGGAGTGAGCAGTACTTC
.,few,TRBJ2-1,TRBV20-1,CSATQNAGEQFF,TGCAGTGCTACCCAGAACGCGGGTGAGCAGTTCTTC
TRBD2,.,TRBJ2-1,TRBV19,CASRGILLAEGNEQFF,TGTGCCAGTAGAGGGATCTTACTAGCGGAGGGCAATGAGCAGTTCTTC